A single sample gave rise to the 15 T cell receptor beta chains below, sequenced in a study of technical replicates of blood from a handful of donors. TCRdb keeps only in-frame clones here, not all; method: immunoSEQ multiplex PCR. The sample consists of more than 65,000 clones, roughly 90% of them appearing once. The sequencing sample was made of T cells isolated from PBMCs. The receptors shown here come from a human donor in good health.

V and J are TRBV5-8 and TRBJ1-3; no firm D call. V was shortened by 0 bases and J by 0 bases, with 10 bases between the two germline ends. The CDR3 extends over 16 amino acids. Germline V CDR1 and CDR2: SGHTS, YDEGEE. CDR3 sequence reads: CASSLVRSSSGNTIYF. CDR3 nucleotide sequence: TGTGCCAGCAGCTTGGTTCGGTCTAGCTCTGGAAACACCATATATTTT.

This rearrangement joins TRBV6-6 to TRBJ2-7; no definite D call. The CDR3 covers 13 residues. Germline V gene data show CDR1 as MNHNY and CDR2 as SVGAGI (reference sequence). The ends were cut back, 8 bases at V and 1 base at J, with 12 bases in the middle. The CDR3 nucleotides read TGTGCCAGCTCATTGGCCCCTTCCTACGAGCAGTACTTC. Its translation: CASSLAPSYEQYF.

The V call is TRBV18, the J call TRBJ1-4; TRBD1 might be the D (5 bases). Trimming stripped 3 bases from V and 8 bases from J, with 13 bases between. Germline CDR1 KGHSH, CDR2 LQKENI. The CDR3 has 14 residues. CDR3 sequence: CASSPQGYGEKLFF. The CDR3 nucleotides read TGTGCCAGCTCACCTCAGGGCTATGGGGAAAAACTGTTTTTT.

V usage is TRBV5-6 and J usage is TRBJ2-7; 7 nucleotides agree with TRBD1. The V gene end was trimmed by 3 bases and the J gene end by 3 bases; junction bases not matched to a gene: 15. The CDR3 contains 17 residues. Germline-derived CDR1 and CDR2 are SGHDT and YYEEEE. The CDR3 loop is CASSSFLSTGTVYEQYF. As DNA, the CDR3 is TGTGCCAGCAGCTCTTTTCTTTCCACAGGGACAGTCTACGAGCAGTACTTC.

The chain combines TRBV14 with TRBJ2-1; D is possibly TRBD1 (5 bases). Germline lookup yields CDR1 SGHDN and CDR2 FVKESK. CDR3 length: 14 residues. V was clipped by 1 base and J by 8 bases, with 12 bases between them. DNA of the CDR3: TGTGCCAGCAGCCAAGTGGCAGGGCTCGATGAGCAGTTCTTC. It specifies CASSQVAGLDEQFF.

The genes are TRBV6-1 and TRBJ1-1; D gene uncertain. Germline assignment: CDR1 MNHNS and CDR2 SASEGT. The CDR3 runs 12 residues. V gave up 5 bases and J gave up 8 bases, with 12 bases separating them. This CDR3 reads CASSTYAIEAFF. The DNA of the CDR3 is TGTGCCAGCAGTACTTATGCTATAGAAGCTTTCTTT.

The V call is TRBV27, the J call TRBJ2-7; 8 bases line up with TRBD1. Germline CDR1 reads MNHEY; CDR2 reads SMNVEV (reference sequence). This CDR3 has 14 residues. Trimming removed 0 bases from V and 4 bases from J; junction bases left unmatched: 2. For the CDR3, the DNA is TGTGCCAGCAGTTTATCGCGACAGGGGTACGAGCAGTACTTC. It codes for CASSLSRQGYEQYF.

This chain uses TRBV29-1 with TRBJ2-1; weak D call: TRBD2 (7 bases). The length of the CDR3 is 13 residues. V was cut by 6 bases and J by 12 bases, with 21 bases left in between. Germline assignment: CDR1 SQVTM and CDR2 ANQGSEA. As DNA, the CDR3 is TGCAGCGTCGACGTGTCGTACAGGGAGGGGCAGTTCTTC. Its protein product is CSVDVSYREGQFF.

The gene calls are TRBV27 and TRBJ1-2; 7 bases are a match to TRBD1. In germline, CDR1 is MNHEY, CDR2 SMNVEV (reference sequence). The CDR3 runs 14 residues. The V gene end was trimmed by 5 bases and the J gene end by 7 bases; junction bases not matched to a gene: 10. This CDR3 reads CASSPTGTESGYTF. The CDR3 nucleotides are TGTGCCAGCAGTCCGACCGGGACAGAAAGTGGCTACACCTTC.

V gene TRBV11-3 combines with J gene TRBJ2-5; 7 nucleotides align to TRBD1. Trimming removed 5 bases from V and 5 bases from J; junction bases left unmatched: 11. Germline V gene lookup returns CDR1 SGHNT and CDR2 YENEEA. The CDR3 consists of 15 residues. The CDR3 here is CASSQDRNARETQYF. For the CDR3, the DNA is TGTGCCAGCAGCCAGGACAGGAACGCCCGCGAGACCCAGTACTTC.

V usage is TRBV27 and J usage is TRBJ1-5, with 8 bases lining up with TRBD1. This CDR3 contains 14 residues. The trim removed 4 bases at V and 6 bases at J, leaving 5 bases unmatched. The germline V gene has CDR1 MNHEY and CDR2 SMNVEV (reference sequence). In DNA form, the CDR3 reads TGTGCCAGCAGTTCCGGACAGGGACCTCAGCCCCAGCATTTT. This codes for CASSSGQGPQPQHF.

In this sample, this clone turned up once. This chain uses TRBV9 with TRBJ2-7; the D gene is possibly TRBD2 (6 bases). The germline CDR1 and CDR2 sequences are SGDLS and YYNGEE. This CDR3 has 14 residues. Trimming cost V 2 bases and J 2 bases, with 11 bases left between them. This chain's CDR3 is CASSVRDSTYEQYF. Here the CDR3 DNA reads TGTGCCAGCAGCGTTCGGGACTCGACCTACGAGCAGTACTTC.

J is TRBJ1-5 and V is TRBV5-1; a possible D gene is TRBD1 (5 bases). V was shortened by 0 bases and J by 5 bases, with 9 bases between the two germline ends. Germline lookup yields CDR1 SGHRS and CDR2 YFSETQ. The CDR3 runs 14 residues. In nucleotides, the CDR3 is TGCGCCAGCAGCTTGGCCCAGGGTGATCAGCCCCAGCATTTT. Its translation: CASSLAQGDQPQHF.

CDR3 nucleotides: TGCGCCAGCAGCCAAGTCTTTTTGGGAGGAGAGACCCAGTACTTC. Translation gives CASSQVFLGGETQYF. The chain employs TRBV4-3 and TRBJ2-5, with D possibly matching TRBD2 (6 bases). The ends were cut back, 1 base at V and 4 bases at J, with 13 bases in the middle. This CDR3 is built from 15 residues. The germline CDR1 and CDR2 sequences are LGHNA and YSLEER.

CDR3 DNA sequence: TGTGCCAGTAGTGAGCAGGCCACTAACTATGGCTACACCTTC. It yields the protein CASSEQATNYGYTF. The V gene is TRBV19, the J gene TRBJ1-2, with unresolved D. This CDR3 spans 14 amino acids. CDR1 and CDR2 (germline): LNHDA, SQIVND (reference sequence). V shed 5 bases and J shed 0 bases, with 10 bases lying between them.